This T cell receptor beta chain stems from a study of T cell repertoires in cytomegalovirus infection. Overall study: Well-studied HLA-B-restricted epitopes and recently identified HLA-C-restricted epitopes of CMV were both used in the study. Whole-study results and caveats: In two of eight donors, the top clonotype was HLA-C-restricted CMV-specific.

TCRdb re-called the reads with MiXCR, one entry per CDR3 protein. The sample holds just under 500,000 distinct CDR3 sequences, roughly a third seen once. The germline gives CDR1 MNHEY, CDR2 SMNVEV (reference sequence). This CDR3 has 16 amino acids. The V and J ends lost 4 bases and 2 bases, in that order; junction bases with no gene match: 9. A note on this clonotype: The antigen is undetermined.

The clonotype originates from a human donor in good health (CMV status not recorded). Some clones in this sample may be carry-over from other donors' samples. Specimen: cultured PBMCs, collected from culture after CMV antigen stimulation. The chain has TRBV27 and TRBJ2-7; 9 bases are shared with TRBD2. CDR3 in DNA: TGTGCCAGCAGTTCTGGACAGCTAGCGGGGACCTACGAGCAGTACTTC. It yields the protein CASSSGQLAGTYEQYF.